The 21 T cell receptor beta chains presented below share a single source sample, sequenced in a study of a mutant IDH1 vaccine in newly diagnosed glioma. The time point was: week 11, during vaccination. Every vaccine dose comprised 300 ug of mutant IDH1 20-mer peptide plus topical imiquimod. The antigens for these receptors are not known. This table comes from immunoSEQ multiplex PCR, and its TCRdb copy is limited to in-frame clones, with some not included. The sample has about 36,000 clones, roughly 80% seen once. The sample in question was peripheral blood mononuclear cells (PBMCs), obtained from a glioma patient whose treatment included an IDH1 peptide vaccine. All receptors come from a woman in her 30s with glioma. Some clones in this sample may be carry-over from other donors' samples.

The chain joins TRBV6-6 to TRBJ2-1, with unresolved D. The ends were cut back, 0 bases at V and 2 bases at J, with 5 bases in the middle. The V gene's germline CDR1 is MNHNY and CDR2 SVGAGI (reference sequence). The CDR3 contains 14 residues. The CDR3 DNA reads TGTGCCAGCAGTTACTCCTCCGCCTACAATGAGCAGTTCTTC. Amino acid sequence: CASSYSSAYNEQFF.

This chain links TRBV5-4 with TRBJ1-1; TRBD1 matches at 8 bases. V was clipped by 4 bases and J by 5 bases; unmatched bases: 7. The CDR3 runs to 14 residues. Germline CDR1 SGHNT, CDR2 YYREEE (reference sequence). The CDR3 DNA sequence: TGTGCCAGCAGCATCCTTACAGGGGGGACTGAAGCTTTCTTT. Its translation is CASSILTGGTEAFF.

The count of this clone is one. This sequence joins TRBV5-6 and TRBJ2-7; D not certain. This CDR3 spans 13 amino acids. In germline, CDR1 is SGHDT, CDR2 YYEEEE. Deletions cut 2 bases from V and 1 base from J, with 7 bases between. CDR3 amino acids: CASSFAESYEQYF. In DNA, the CDR3 is TGTGCCAGCAGCTTCGCCGAATCCTACGAGCAGTACTTC.

This chain connects TRBV13 to TRBJ1-3; D call uncertain. Trimming took off 2 bases at V and 0 bases at J, with 5 bases between the two ends. The V gene's germline CDR1 is PRHDT and CDR2 FYEKMQ (reference sequence). This CDR3 has 14 residues. For the CDR3, the DNA is TGTGCCAGCAGCTTACGGGGCTCTGGAAACACCATATATTTT. Translation gives CASSLRGSGNTIYF.

A few counts support this clone. The chain carries TRBV2 and TRBJ1-1; tentatively, D is TRBD1 (5 bases). The length of the CDR3 is 13 residues. CDR1 is SNHLY and CDR2 is FYNNEI in the germline V gene. V gave up 6 bases and J gave up 2 bases, with 10 bases separating them. The CDR3 bases are TGTGCCAGCAGCTGGGACTCCAACACTGAAGCTTTCTTT. Protein sequence: CASSWDSNTEAFF.

V usage is TRBV2 and J usage is TRBJ2-1, with D possibly TRBD2 on 6 matching bases. Germline V gene lookup returns CDR1 SNHLY and CDR2 FYNNEI. The CDR3 length is 14 residues. V dropped 3 bases and J dropped 2 bases, with 8 bases sitting between them. The chain's CDR3 is CASSEAGTYNEQFF. Here the CDR3 DNA reads TGTGCCAGCAGTGAGGCGGGGACCTACAATGAGCAGTTCTTC.

In its sample, this clone was seen a few times. The rearrangement joins TRBV2 to TRBJ1-5; D remains unclear. The germline V and J ends were trimmed by 2 bases and 6 bases, with 11 bases remaining between them. In germline, CDR1 is SNHLY, CDR2 FYNNEI. The CDR3 covers 14 residues. CDR3 sequence (DNA): TGTGCCAGCAGTGAATGGGAAGGGCTTCAGCCCCAGCATTTT. The encoded protein is CASSEWEGLQPQHF.

This chain uses TRBV6-5 with TRBJ2-1; perhaps D is TRBD1 or TRBD2 (6 bases each). V lost 2 bases to trimming and J lost 9 bases, with 17 bases between them. CDR1 and CDR2 from the germline V gene are MNHEY and SVGAGI. The CDR3 is 15 amino acids. As DNA, the CDR3 is TGTGCCAGCAGTTACCAGGGACAAGGGGGGAGTGAGCAGTTCTTC. Protein: CASSYQGQGGSEQFF.

V is TRBV6-6 and J is TRBJ1-1, with D perhaps TRBD1 (5 bases). Germline V gene data show CDR1 as MNHNY and CDR2 as SVGAGI (reference sequence). V gave up 5 bases and J gave up 5 bases, with 12 bases separating them. The length of the CDR3 is 13 residues. The CDR3 DNA follows: TGTGCCAGCAGTAGAGGCGGGGCGACTGAAGCTTTCTTT. The encoded protein is CASSRGGATEAFF.

This chain links TRBV7-9 with TRBJ2-7; 9 bases align to TRBD1. Germline V gives CDR1 SEHNR, CDR2 FQNEAQ (reference sequence). This CDR3 is 14 amino acids long. V shed 3 bases and J 1 base; nucleotides not matched to a gene: 1. The chain's CDR3 is CASSFGTGSYEQYF. CDR3 sequence (DNA): TGTGCCAGCAGCTTCGGGACAGGGTCCTACGAGCAGTACTTC.

A few counts support this clone. The chain combines TRBV5-1 with TRBJ1-2, with unresolved D. This CDR3 is 14 amino acids long. The V and J ends lost 0 bases and 7 bases respectively, with 13 bases between them. Per the germline V gene, CDR1 is SGHRS and CDR2 is YFSETQ. CDR3 amino acids: CASSLGPSSPGYTF. CDR3 bases: TGCGCCAGCAGCTTGGGCCCCTCATCCCCTGGCTACACCTTC.

This chain connects TRBV18 to TRBJ2-7; D possibly matches TRBD1 or TRBD2 (7 bases each). The CDR3 has 15 residues. V was cut by 2 bases and J by 1 base, with 12 bases left in between. Germline V lookup: CDR1 KGHSH, CDR2 LQKENI. The CDR3 loop is CASSPSGTESYEQYF. DNA for the CDR3: TGTGCCAGCTCACCAAGCGGGACAGAGTCCTACGAGCAGTACTTC. The complete variable domain, with remaining parts taken from reference TRBV18 and TRBJ2-7, reads NAGVMQNPRHLVRRRGQEARLRCSPMKGHSHVYWYRQLPEEGLKFMVYLQKENIIDESGMPKERFSAEFPKEGPSILRIQQVVRGDSAAYFCASSPSGTESYEQYFGPGTRLTVT.

This chain connects TRBV18 to TRBJ2-4; no clear D. The length of the CDR3 is 16 residues. V was cut by 3 bases and J by 6 bases, with 18 bases left in between. Looked up from germline, CDR1 is KGHSH and CDR2 is LQKENI. The CDR3 protein is CASSPFPRELGNIQYF. The CDR3 DNA reads TGTGCCAGCTCACCCTTTCCGCGAGAATTGGGAAACATTCAGTACTTC. Complete variable domain (other parts from reference TRBV18 and TRBJ2-4): NAGVMQNPRHLVRRRGQEARLRCSPMKGHSHVYWYRQLPEEGLKFMVYLQKENIIDESGMPKERFSAEFPKEGPSILRIQQVVRGDSAAYFCASSPFPRELGNIQYFGAGTRLSVL.

The sample holds one count of this clone. J is TRBJ1-2 and V is TRBV6-5, with D unresolved. V dropped 5 bases and J dropped 2 bases, with 9 bases sitting between them. This CDR3 comprises 13 residues. Germline CDR1 reads MNHEY; CDR2 reads SVGAGI. CDR3 nucleotide sequence: TGTGCCAGCAGTCCCGACGGAAACTATGGCTACACCTTC. Its translation is CASSPDGNYGYTF.

This clone was recorded once. V gene TRBV6-1 combines with J gene TRBJ2-7; D not certain. With 6 bases removed from V and 6 bases from J, the gap between germline ends came to 15 bases. Germline CDR1 reads MNHNS; CDR2 reads SASEGT. The CDR3 is 13 amino acids. The CDR3 DNA reads as TGTGCCAGCAGCCTCCCAGAAACTGGCGAGCAGTACTTC. Protein sequence: CASSLPETGEQYF.

The chain links TRBV7-9 to TRBJ2-2; 12 nucleotides agree with TRBD2. Germline V gives CDR1 SEHNR, CDR2 FQNEAQ (reference sequence). The trim removed 3 bases at V and 2 bases at J, leaving 4 bases unmatched. CDR3 size: 17 residues. The CDR3 region is CASSLTSGSVNTGELFF. In DNA form, the CDR3 reads TGTGCCAGCAGCTTGACTAGCGGGAGTGTCAACACCGGGGAGCTGTTTTTT. Using reference TRBV7-9 and TRBJ2-2 for the parts outside the CDR3, the full variable domain is DTGVSQNPRHKITKRGQNVTFRCDPISEHNRLYWYRQTLGQGPEFLTYFQNEAQLEKSRLLSDRFSAERPKGSFSTLEIQRTEQGDSAMYLCASSLTSGSVNTGELFFGEGSRLTVL.

The rearrangement uses TRBV19 and TRBJ2-2; D remains ambiguous. Germline CDR1 is LNHDA and CDR2 is SQIVND (reference sequence). Trimming pared 4 bases from V and 4 bases from J, leaving 7 bases between. This CDR3 contains 13 residues. CDR3 protein: CASSKEPTGELFF. The CDR3 DNA reads as TGTGCCAGTAGTAAGGAACCCACCGGGGAGCTGTTTTTT.

This clone was seen just once. V usage is TRBV6-1 and J usage is TRBJ1-3; 7 bases align to TRBD1. The V and J ends lost 4 bases and 0 bases, in that order; junction bases with no gene match: 9. This CDR3 is 17 amino acids long. CDR1 and CDR2 from the germline V gene are MNHNS and SASEGT. The CDR3 reads CASSGPGGQSSGNTIYF. The CDR3 DNA is TGTGCCAGCAGTGGCCCTGGGGGACAGAGCTCTGGAAACACCATATATTTT.

The chain is built from TRBV4-1 and TRBJ1-2; D remains unclear. V dropped 0 bases and J dropped 5 bases, with 10 bases sitting between them. Germline CDR1 reads MGHRA; CDR2 reads YSYEKL. There are 14 residues in the CDR3. The CDR3 bases are TGCGCCAGCAGCCAAGATGCCGGTGGTTATGGCTACACCTTC. Translating gives CASSQDAGGYGYTF.

This clone was counted a few times. The V call is TRBV19, the J call TRBJ1-5; 8 positions match TRBD1. CDR1 and CDR2 (germline): LNHDA, SQIVND (reference sequence). The CDR3 contains 17 residues. V lost 9 bases to trimming and J lost 0 bases; unmatched junction nucleotides: 13. CDR3 DNA: TGTGCCAGCCTACCGGACAGGGTAACCGGTAGCAATCAGCCCCAGCATTTT. Translated: CASLPDRVTGSNQPQHF. The whole variable domain, filled in from reference TRBV19 and TRBJ1-5, reads DGGITQSPKYLFRKEGQNVTLSCEQNLNHDAMYWYRQDPGQGLRLIYYSQIVNDFQKGDIAEGYSVSREKKESFPLTVTSAQKNPTAFYLCASLPDRVTGSNQPQHFGDGTRLSIL.

The chain has TRBV7-8 and TRBJ1-2; D gene uncertain. V was pared by 2 bases and J by 7 bases, with 23 bases between. This CDR3 has 17 amino acids. The germline gives CDR1 SGHVS, CDR2 FQNEAQ. The CDR3 DNA is TGTGCCAGCAGCTTACTCGGCAATTGGGAAGAAATTCTTGGCTACACCTTC. Translating it yields CASSLLGNWEEILGYTF.